The T cell receptor beta chain described here comes from a study of beta chain features in type 1 diabetes. Germline V gene sequence: CDR1 KGHSY, CDR2 FQNENV. This CDR3 region has 15 residues. V lost 0 bases and J lost 3; bases outside the gene matches: 5. This clone is a singleton in its sample. Of the isolated RNA, all was reverse transcribed, and so the sequenced material was expressed TCRB transcripts. Sequencing was performed with immunoSEQ multiplex PCR; in TCRdb, only in-frame clones are kept and a portion is missing. The sample lists 350,000 to 450,000 clones, more than 13% occurring once. This chain joins TRBV16 and TRBJ2-7; the match to TRBD1 covers 7 bases. The source of this sequence is a woman aged 18-30 years in good health. Material for sequencing was naive CD4+ T cells from blood. The CDR3 region is CASSQSGTADYEQYF. CDR3 in DNA: TGTGCCAGCAGCCAATCGGGGACAGCTGACTACGAGCAGTACTTC.